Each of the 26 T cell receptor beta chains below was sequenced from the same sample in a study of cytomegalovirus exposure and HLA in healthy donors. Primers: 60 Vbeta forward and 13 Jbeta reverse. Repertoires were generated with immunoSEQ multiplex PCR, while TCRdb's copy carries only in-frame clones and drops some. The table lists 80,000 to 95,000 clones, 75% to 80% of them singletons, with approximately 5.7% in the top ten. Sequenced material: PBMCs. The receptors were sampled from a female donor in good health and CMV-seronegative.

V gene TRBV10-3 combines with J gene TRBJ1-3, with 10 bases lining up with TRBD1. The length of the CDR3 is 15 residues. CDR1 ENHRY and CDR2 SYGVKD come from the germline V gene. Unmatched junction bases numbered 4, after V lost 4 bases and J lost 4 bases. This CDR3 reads CAISAGQGQGNTIYF. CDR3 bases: TGTGCCATCAGTGCGGGACAGGGGCAGGGAAACACCATATATTTT.

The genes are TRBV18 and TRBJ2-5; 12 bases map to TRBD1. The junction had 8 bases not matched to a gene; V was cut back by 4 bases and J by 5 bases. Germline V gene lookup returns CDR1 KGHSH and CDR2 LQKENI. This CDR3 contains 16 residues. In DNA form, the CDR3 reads TGTGCCAGCTCACTGGGGACAGGGGGCTCACAGGAGACCCAGTACTTC. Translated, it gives CASSLGTGGSQETQYF. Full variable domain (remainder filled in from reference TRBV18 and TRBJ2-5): NAGVMQNPRHLVRRRGQEARLRCSPMKGHSHVYWYRQLPEEGLKFMVYLQKENIIDESGMPKERFSAEFPKEGPSILRIQQVVRGDSAAYFCASSLGTGGSQETQYFGPGTRLLVL.

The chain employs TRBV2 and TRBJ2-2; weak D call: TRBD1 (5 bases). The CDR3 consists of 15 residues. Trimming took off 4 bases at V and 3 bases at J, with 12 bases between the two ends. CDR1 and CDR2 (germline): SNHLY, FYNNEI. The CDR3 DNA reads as TGTGCCAGCAGTGGAAAGGGCAGGGACACCGGGGAGCTGTTTTTT. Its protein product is CASSGKGRDTGELFF.

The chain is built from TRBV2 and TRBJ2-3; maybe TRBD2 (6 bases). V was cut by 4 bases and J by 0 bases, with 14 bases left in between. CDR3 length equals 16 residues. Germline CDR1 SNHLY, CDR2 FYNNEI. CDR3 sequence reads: CASSGRDFVSTDTQYF. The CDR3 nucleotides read TGTGCCAGCAGTGGACGGGACTTTGTTAGCACAGATACGCAGTATTTT.

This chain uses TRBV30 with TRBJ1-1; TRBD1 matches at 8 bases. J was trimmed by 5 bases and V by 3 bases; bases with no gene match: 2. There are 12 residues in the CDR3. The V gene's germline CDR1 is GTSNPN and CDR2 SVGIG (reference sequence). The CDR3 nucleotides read TGTGCCTGGAGGCAGGGGGCTACTGAAGCTTTCTTT. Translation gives CAWRQGATEAFF.

The CDR3, as DNA: TGTGCCAGTGGGGGAGGGGTCAGGGCTGAAGCTTTCTTT. Amino acid sequence: CASGGGVRAEAFF. The chain has TRBV19 and TRBJ1-1; weak D call: TRBD1 (5 bases). The CDR3 is 13 residues long. Deletions cut 8 bases from V and 6 bases from J, with 16 bases between. In germline, CDR1 is LNHDA, CDR2 SQIVND (reference sequence).

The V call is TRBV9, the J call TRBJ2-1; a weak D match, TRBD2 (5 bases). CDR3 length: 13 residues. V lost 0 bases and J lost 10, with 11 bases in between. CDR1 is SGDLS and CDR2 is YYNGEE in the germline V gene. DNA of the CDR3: TGTGCCAGCAGCGTAGATTCTAGCCGCGAGCAGTTCTTC. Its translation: CASSVDSSREQFF. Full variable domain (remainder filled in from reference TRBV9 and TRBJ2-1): DSGVTQTPKHLITATGQRVTLRCSPRSGDLSVYWYQQSLDQGLQFLIQYYNGEERAKGNILERFSAQQFPDLHSELNLSSLELGDSALYFCASSVDSSREQFFGPGTRLTVL.

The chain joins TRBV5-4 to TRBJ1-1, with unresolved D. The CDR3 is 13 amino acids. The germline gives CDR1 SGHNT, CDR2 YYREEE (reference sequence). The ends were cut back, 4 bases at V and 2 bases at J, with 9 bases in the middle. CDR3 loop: CASSKLLNTEAFF. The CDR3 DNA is TGTGCCAGCAGCAAACTTCTTAACACTGAAGCTTTCTTT.

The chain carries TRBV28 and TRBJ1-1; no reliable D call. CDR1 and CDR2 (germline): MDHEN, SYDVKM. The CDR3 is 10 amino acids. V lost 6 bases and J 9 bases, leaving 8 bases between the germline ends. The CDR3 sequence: CASRAQQAFF. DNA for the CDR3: TGTGCCAGCAGAGCCCAACAAGCTTTCTTT.

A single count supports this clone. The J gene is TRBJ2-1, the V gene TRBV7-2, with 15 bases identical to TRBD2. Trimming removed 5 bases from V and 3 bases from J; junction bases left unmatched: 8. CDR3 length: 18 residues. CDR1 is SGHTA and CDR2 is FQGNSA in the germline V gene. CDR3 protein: CASSPRGLAGGNYNEQFF. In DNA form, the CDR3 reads TGTGCCAGCAGCCCGAGGGGACTAGCGGGGGGAAACTACAATGAGCAGTTCTTC.

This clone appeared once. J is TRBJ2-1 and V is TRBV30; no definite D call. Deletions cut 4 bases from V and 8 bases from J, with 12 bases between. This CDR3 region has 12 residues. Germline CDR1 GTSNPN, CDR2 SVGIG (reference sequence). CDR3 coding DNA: TGTGCCTGGACTACTTATACGGATGAGCAGTTCTTC. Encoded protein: CAWTTYTDEQFF.

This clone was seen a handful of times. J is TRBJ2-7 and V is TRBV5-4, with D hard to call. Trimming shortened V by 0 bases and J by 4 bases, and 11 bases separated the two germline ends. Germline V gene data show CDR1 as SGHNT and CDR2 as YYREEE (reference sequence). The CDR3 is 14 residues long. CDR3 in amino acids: CASSLGHSNYEQYF. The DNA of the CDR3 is TGTGCCAGCAGCTTGGGACACTCGAATTACGAGCAGTACTTC.

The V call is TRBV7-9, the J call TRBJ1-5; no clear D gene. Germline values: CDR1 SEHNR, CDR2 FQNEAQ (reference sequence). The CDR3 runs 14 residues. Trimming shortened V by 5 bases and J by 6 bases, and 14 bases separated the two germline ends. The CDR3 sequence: CASSRDGGGQPQHF. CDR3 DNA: TGTGCCAGCAGCCGGGATGGAGGAGGTCAGCCCCAGCATTTT.

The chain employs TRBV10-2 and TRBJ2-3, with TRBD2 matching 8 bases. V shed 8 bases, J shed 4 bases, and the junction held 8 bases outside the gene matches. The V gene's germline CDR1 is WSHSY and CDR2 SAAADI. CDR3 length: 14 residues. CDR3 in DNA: TGCGCCAGCTTAGGACTAGCCTCCCCAGATACGCAGTATTTT. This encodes CASLGLASPDTQYF.

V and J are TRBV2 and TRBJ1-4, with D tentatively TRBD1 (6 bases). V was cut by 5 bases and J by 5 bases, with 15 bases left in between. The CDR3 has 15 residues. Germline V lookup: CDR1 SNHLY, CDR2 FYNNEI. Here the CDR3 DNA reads TGTGCCAGCAGTCCCTATGGGCAGGGGAATGAAAAACTGTTTTTT. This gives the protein CASSPYGQGNEKLFF.

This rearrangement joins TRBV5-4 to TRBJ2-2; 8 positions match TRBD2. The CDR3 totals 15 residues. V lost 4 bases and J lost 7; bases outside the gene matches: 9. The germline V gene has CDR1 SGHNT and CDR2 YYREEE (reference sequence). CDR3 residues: CASSTGGANNGELFF. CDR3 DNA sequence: TGTGCCAGCAGCACCGGGGGGGCCAATAACGGGGAGCTGTTTTTT.

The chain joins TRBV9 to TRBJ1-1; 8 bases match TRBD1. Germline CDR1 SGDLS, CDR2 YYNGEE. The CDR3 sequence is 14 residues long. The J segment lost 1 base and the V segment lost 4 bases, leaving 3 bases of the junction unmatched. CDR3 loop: CASSNGQGNTEAFF. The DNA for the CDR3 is TGTGCCAGCAGCAACGGACAGGGGAACACTGAAGCTTTCTTT.

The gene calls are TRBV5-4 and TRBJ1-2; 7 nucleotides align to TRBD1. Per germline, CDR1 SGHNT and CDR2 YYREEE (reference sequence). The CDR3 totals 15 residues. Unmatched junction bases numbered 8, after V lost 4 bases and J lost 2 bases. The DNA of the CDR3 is TGTGCCAGCAGCATAGCCGGGACAGAGAACTATGGCTACACCTTC. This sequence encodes CASSIAGTENYGYTF.

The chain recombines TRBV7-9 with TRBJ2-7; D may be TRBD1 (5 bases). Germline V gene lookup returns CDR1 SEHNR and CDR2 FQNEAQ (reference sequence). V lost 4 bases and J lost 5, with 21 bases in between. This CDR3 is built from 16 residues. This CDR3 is CASSSATGSAYHEQYF. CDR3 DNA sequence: TGTGCCAGCAGCTCGGCCACAGGTTCCGCGTACCACGAGCAGTACTTC.

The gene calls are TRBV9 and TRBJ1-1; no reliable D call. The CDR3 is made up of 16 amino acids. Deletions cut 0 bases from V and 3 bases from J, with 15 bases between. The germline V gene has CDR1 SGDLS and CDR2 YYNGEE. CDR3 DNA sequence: TGTGCCAGCAGCGTAGGGGAGGGAAAGTGGGACACTGAAGCTTTCTTT. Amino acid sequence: CASSVGEGKWDTEAFF.

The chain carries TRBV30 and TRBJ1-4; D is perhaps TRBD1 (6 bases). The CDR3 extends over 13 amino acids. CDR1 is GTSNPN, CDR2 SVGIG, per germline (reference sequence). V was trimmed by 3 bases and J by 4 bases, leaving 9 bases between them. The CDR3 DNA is TGTGCCTGGAGCGGACAGCTTAATGAAAAACTGTTTTTT. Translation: CAWSGQLNEKLFF.

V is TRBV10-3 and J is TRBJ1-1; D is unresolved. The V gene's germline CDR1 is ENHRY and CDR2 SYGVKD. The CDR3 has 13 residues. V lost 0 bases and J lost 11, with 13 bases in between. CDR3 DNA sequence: TGTGCCATCAGTGAGTCGACGGAGTCTCAGGCTTTCTTT. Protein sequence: CAISESTESQAFF.

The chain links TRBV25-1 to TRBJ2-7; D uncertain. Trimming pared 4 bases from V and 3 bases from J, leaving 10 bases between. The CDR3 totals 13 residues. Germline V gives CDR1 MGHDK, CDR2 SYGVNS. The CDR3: CASSASEIYEQYF. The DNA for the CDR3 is TGTGCCAGCAGTGCGAGCGAGATCTACGAGCAGTACTTC.

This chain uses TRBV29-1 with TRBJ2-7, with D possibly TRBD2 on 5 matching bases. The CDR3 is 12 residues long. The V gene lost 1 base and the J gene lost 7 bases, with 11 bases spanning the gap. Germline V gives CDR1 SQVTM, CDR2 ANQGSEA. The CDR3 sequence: CSVEVGDREQYF. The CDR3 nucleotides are TGCAGCGTTGAAGTCGGGGATAGAGAGCAGTACTTC.

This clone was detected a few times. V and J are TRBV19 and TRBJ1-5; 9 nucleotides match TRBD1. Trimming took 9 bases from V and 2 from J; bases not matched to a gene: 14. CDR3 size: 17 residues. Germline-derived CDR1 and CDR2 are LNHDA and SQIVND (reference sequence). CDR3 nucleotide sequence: TGTGCCAGCTCCGGACAGGGGTCCACGATAGGCAATCAGCCCCAGCATTTT. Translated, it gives CASSGQGSTIGNQPQHF.

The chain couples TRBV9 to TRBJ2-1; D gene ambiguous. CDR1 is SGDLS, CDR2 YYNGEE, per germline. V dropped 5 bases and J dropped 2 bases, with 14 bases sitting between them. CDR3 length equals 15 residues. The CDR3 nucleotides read TGTGCCAGCAGTGACCCCGCTAGTACCTACAATGAGCAGTTCTTC. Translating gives CASSDPASTYNEQFF.